Following are 29 T cell receptor beta chains from one sample sequenced in a study of identical twins. TCRdb redid the calling of the 5' RACE reads with MiXCR, one entry per CDR3 protein. Of a few hundred thousand distinct CDR3 sequences listed, roughly 15% are singletons. These data are also associated with another study on yellow fever vaccine responses in identical twins.

The sample was CD4+ T cells sorted from blood. The receptor source for this set is a woman aged 18-29 years in good health.

This clonotype was seen only a few times. The chain carries TRBV6-1 and TRBJ2-5, with TRBD2 identical over 12 bases. V gave up 6 bases and J gave up 3 bases; unmatched junction bases: 5. The CDR3 contains 15 residues. Per the germline V gene, CDR1 is MNHNS and CDR2 is SASEGT. CDR3 region: CASRDRLAGEETQYF. CDR3 sequence (DNA): TGTGCCAGCAGGGACAGACTAGCGGGGGAAGAGACCCAGTACTTC.

The genes are TRBV20-1 and TRBJ2-5; D may be TRBD2 (6 bases). Between the trimmed V and J ends, which lost 5 bases and 5 bases, there was a span of 18 bases. Germline-derived CDR1 and CDR2 are DFQATT and SNEGSKA (reference sequence). There are 14 residues in the CDR3. The DNA of the CDR3 is TGCAGTGCTCAGAGGGCTAGCGCAGGGGAGACCCAGTACTTC. Translating gives CSAQRASAGETQYF.

The genes are TRBV20-1 and TRBJ2-5; unclear D gene. Looked up from germline, CDR1 is DFQATT and CDR2 is SNEGSKA (reference sequence). The V end lost 2 bases, the J end lost 2 bases, and 6 bases lay between the germline ends. This CDR3 is 12 amino acids long. The CDR3 nucleotides read TGCAGTGCTAGAAGGCTGCAAGAGACCCAGTACTTC. Residues: CSARRLQETQYF.

Written as DNA, the CDR3 is TGCAGCGTGGTGCTCCTACTAGCGGGAGCCACAGATACGCAGTATTTT. Translation gives CSVVLLLAGATDTQYF. V is TRBV29-1 and J is TRBJ2-3; 11 positions agree with TRBD2. Germline lookup yields CDR1 SQVTM and CDR2 ANQGSEA. The junction had 10 bases not matched to a gene; V was cut back by 6 bases and J by 2 bases. The CDR3 loop spans 16 amino acids.

The rearrangement joins TRBV5-1 to TRBJ2-7; tentative D call: TRBD2 (6 bases). The V gene's germline CDR1 is SGHRS and CDR2 YFSETQ. CDR3 size: 14 residues. The V and J ends lost 5 bases and 1 base respectively, with 13 bases between them. CDR3 bases: TGCGCCAGCAGGCGGGACTCTCCATCCTACGAGCAGTACTTC. Translation: CASRRDSPSYEQYF.

Remarks on this clonotype: The junction differs from germline at one of its ends, possibly a read error. This chain joins TRBV6-2 or TRBV6-3 and TRBJ2-2; TRBD1 is a possible D gene (9 bases). Per the germline V gene, CDR1 is MNHEY and CDR2 is SVGEGT. CDR3 length: 22 amino acids. This chain's CDR3 is CASRVPHRGRERESTNTGELFF. CDR3 bases: TGTGCCAGCAGAGTACCTCACAGGGGGCGCGAGCGGGAGTCAACGAACACCGGGGAACTGTTTTTT.

The gene calls are TRBV2 and TRBJ2-1; no clear D. Germline V CDR1 and CDR2: SNHLY, FYNNEI. The CDR3 length is 15 residues. V lost 1 base to trimming and J lost 0 bases, with 7 bases between them. The CDR3 nucleotides read TGTGCCAGCAGTGAAGACGGATTCTCCTACAATGAGCAGTTCTTC. Its translation: CASSEDGFSYNEQFF. Drawing the rest from reference TRBV2 and TRBJ2-1, the complete variable domain is EPEVTQTPSHQVTQMGQEVILRCVPISNHLYFYWYRQILGQKVEFLVSFYNNEISEKSEIFDDQFSVERPDGSNFTLKIRSTKLEDSAMYFCASSEDGFSYNEQFFGPGTRLTVL.

The chain joins TRBV4-1 to TRBJ2-5, with 8 bases identical to TRBD1. Losses at the gene ends were 5 bases for V and 4 bases for J; bases not matched to a gene: 12. From germline, CDR1 is MGHRA and CDR2 YSYEKL. The CDR3 runs to 16 residues. CDR3 sequence reads: CASSFSTGVSSETQYF. The CDR3 nucleotides read TGCGCCAGCAGCTTCTCGACAGGGGTCTCCTCAGAGACCCAGTACTTC.

V and J are TRBV12-3 or TRBV12-4 and TRBJ2-5; 9 bases are shared with TRBD2. With V trimmed by 2 bases and J by 3 bases, 4 bases remained unmatched. The CDR3 spans 15 residues. The DNA of the CDR3 is TGTGCCAGCAGTTTACGGACTAGCGAAAAAGAGACCCAGTACTTC. Its translation is CASSLRTSEKETQYF.

The chain has TRBV5-1 and TRBJ2-2; 7 positions match TRBD2. Trimming removed 3 bases from V and 4 bases from J; junction bases left unmatched: 9. Germline assignment: CDR1 SGHRS and CDR2 YFSETQ. The CDR3 has 16 residues. In DNA form, the CDR3 reads TGCGCCAGCAGCTGGGCCACTAGCGCGATCACCGGGGAGCTGTTTTTT. This translates into CASSWATSAITGELFF.

This clonotype was observed a few times. The V and J genes are TRBV7-9 and TRBJ2-7; 9 bases agree with TRBD1. Per the germline V gene, CDR1 is SEHNR and CDR2 is FQNEAQ (reference sequence). The CDR3 loop spans 16 amino acids. The trim removed 0 bases at V and 3 bases at J, leaving 6 bases unmatched. The CDR3 spells CASSLAAGTGFYEQYF. The CDR3 DNA sequence: TGTGCCAGCAGCTTAGCCGCCGGGACAGGGTTCTACGAGCAGTACTTC.

The chain combines TRBV4-1 with TRBJ2-7, with D possibly being TRBD2 (5 bases). From germline, CDR1 is MGHRA and CDR2 YSYEKL. The V gene lost 3 bases and the J gene lost 2 bases, with 17 bases spanning the gap. The CDR3 runs 16 residues. The CDR3 region has the DNA TGCGCCAGCAGCCAGGACCCCGGGGTTTGGGCCTACGAGCAGTACTTC. This sequence encodes CASSQDPGVWAYEQYF.

This clonotype occurred a few times. The rearrangement uses TRBV11-2 and TRBJ2-7; no definite D call. Trimming removed 4 bases from V and 0 bases from J, with 10 bases in between. Germline values: CDR1 SGHAT, CDR2 FQNNGV. The CDR3 totals 14 residues. Here the CDR3 DNA reads TGTGCCAGCAGCTCAAGGTCTATCTCCTACGAGCAGTACGTC. This codes for CASSSRSISYEQYV.

This clonotype was picked up a small number of times. The V and J genes are TRBV25-1 and TRBJ2-1; no clear D gene. The V gene's germline CDR1 is MGHDK and CDR2 SYGVNS. V lost 3 bases to trimming and J lost 0 bases, with 12 bases between them. The CDR3 extends over 16 amino acids. The CDR3: CASSDSRPGSYNEQFF. CDR3 sequence (DNA): TGTGCCAGCAGTGACTCGCGCCCTGGCTCCTACAATGAGCAGTTCTTC.

In this sample, this clonotype turned up a few times. V gene TRBV12-3 or TRBV12-4 combines with J gene TRBJ1-2, with D maybe TRBD1 (6 bases). Trimming removed 6 bases at V and 3 bases at J, with 14 bases between. CDR3 length equals 14 residues. CDR3: CASREIAGDYGYTF. CDR3 bases: TGTGCCAGCAGGGAAATCGCAGGGGACTATGGCTACACCTTC.

This clonotype was observed a handful of times. This sequence joins TRBV10-3 and TRBJ2-5; 12 bases match TRBD2. Germline V gene data show CDR1 as ENHRY and CDR2 as SYGVKD. V gave up 2 bases and J gave up 3 bases; unmatched junction bases: 1. The CDR3 covers 15 residues. The CDR3 reads CAISEASGREETQYF. The CDR3, as DNA: TGTGCCATCAGTGAGGCTAGCGGGAGGGAAGAGACCCAGTACTTC.

The rearrangement uses TRBV5-1 and TRBJ2-1, with TRBD1 as a possible D gene (7 bases). V was clipped by 7 bases and J by 7 bases, with 27 bases between them. Germline V gene lookup returns CDR1 SGHRS and CDR2 YFSETQ. The CDR3 has 17 amino acids. The CDR3 DNA follows: TGCGCCAGCGCTCCAGGTCACGGGAGAGGGGGCGGAAATGAGCAGTTCTTC. Its protein is CASAPGHGRGGGNEQFF.

This clonotype was counted a few times. The V call is TRBV24-1, the J call TRBJ2-3; 7 bases map to TRBD2. V shed 4 bases, J shed 3 bases, and the junction held 12 bases outside the gene matches. The CDR3 sequence is 17 residues long. The germline V gene has CDR1 KGHDR and CDR2 SFDVKD. CDR3: CATSDKISSGGTDTQYF. The CDR3 nucleotides read TGTGCCACCAGTGACAAAATCTCTAGCGGTGGAACAGATACGCAGTATTTT.

This clonotype was counted between two and nine times. The gene calls are TRBV28 and TRBJ1-2; TRBD1 might be the D (6 bases). CDR1 is MDHEN and CDR2 is SYDVKM in the germline V gene. Trimming stripped 3 bases from V and 3 bases from J, with 11 bases between. This CDR3 is 14 amino acids long. The CDR3 DNA follows: TGTGCCAGCAGTTTTCCCCCAGGGGACTATGGCTACACCTTC. It translates to CASSFPPGDYGYTF.

This clonotype was detected a few times. The rearrangement links TRBV6-6 to TRBJ2-6; the D gene is possibly TRBD1 (5 bases). CDR1 MNHNY and CDR2 SVGAGI come from the germline V gene (reference sequence). The CDR3 length is 14 residues. The V gene lost 8 bases and the J gene lost 0 bases, with 8 bases spanning the gap. The CDR3 nucleotides are TGTGCCAGCCATGACAGCTCTGGGGCCAACGTCCTGACTTTC. This encodes CASHDSSGANVLTF.

This clonotype was counted between two and nine times. The chain combines TRBV5-1 with TRBJ1-4; D possibly corresponds to TRBD1 (5 bases). V was cut by 1 base and J by 3 bases, with 10 bases left in between. The CDR3 contains 15 residues. CDR1 and CDR2 (germline): SGHRS, YFSETQ. CDR3 DNA sequence: TGCGCCAGCAGCTTGACGGGACGGTCTAATGAAAAACTGTTTTTT. Protein sequence: CASSLTGRSNEKLFF.

This clonotype was counted a few times. The CDR3 sequence is CASSPGSAYEQYV. CDR3 DNA sequence: TGTGCCAGCAGCCCTGGCAGCGCCTACGAGCAGTACGTC. This rearrangement joins TRBV3-1 to TRBJ2-7; no definite D call. The CDR3 is 13 amino acids. Germline V CDR1 and CDR2: LGHDT, YNNKEL (reference sequence). The V and J ends lost 4 bases and 2 bases respectively, with 9 bases between them.

This clonotype was picked up a small number of times. In DNA, the CDR3 is TGTGCCAGCAGCCCGACTTACCAGGGCGAGCAGTACGTC. Translating gives CASSPTYQGEQYV. V and J are TRBV28 and TRBJ2-7, with D perhaps matching TRBD1 (5 bases). Per the germline V gene, CDR1 is MDHEN and CDR2 is SYDVKM. Between the trimmed V and J ends, which lost 6 bases and 6 bases, there was a span of 15 bases. The CDR3 length is 13 residues.

This clonotype was counted only a few times. The chain uses TRBV6-2 or TRBV6-3 and TRBJ1-4; D is uncertain. The CDR3 length is 13 residues. Germline-derived CDR1 and CDR2 are MNHEY and SVGEGT. V was clipped by 6 bases and J by 4 bases, with 9 bases between them. The CDR3 reads CASRSVLNEKLFF. The CDR3 DNA is TGTGCCAGCAGATCGGTCCTTAATGAAAAACTGTTTTTT.

This clonotype was seen a handful of times. The chain combines TRBV5-1 with TRBJ2-5; D unresolved. CDR1 is SGHRS, CDR2 YFSETQ, per germline. The V end lost 0 bases, the J end lost 1 base, and 13 bases lay between the germline ends. The CDR3 runs to 16 residues. The chain's CDR3 is CASSLAQRGRQETQYF. As DNA, the CDR3 is TGCGCCAGCAGCTTGGCCCAACGTGGCCGCCAAGAGACCCAGTACTTC.

This clonotype was picked up many times. The chain recombines TRBV3-1 with TRBJ2-3, with D perhaps matching TRBD2 (5 bases). V was trimmed by 5 bases and J by 0 bases, leaving 15 bases between them. CDR3 length equals 16 residues. Germline assignment: CDR1 LGHDT and CDR2 YNNKEL (reference sequence). The DNA for the CDR3 is TGTGCCAGCAGCGAGGACTCTTCTTTTAGCACAGATACGCAGTATTTT. Protein sequence: CASSEDSSFSTDTQYF.

In this sample, this clonotype turned up a few times. V is TRBV20-1 and J is TRBJ2-1; 10 bases line up with TRBD1. After removal of 6 bases from V and 9 bases from J, the junction contained 17 bases not matched to a gene. Germline lookup yields CDR1 DFQATT and CDR2 SNEGSKA (reference sequence). The CDR3 length is 16 residues. The CDR3 spells CSAPGGTGVLVSEQFF. The CDR3 bases are TGCAGTGCGCCCGGCGGGACAGGGGTTCTGGTGTCTGAGCAGTTCTTC.

V usage is TRBV15 and J usage is TRBJ2-5; D is undetermined. The CDR3 runs to 12 residues. The germline V and J ends were trimmed by 1 base and 4 bases, with 4 bases remaining between them. Germline V gene sequence: CDR1 LNHNV, CDR2 YYDKDF (reference sequence). CDR3 nucleotides: TGTGCCACCAGCAGAGCCGGAGAGACCCAGTACTTC. Encoded protein: CATSRAGETQYF.

V gene TRBV7-2 combines with J gene TRBJ2-3; a weak D match, TRBD2 (6 bases). V was trimmed by 5 bases and J by 5 bases, leaving 14 bases between them. CDR1 is SGHTA and CDR2 is FQGNSA in the germline V gene. CDR3 length: 14 residues. CDR3 region: CASSQWGVGDTQYF. CDR3 bases: TGTGCCAGCAGCCAATGGGGGGTGGGAGATACGCAGTATTTT. The full variable domain, rest sourced from reference TRBV7-2 and TRBJ2-3, is GAGVSQSPSNKVTEKGKDVELRCDPISGHTALYWYRQSLGQGLEFLIYFQGNSAPDKSGLPSDRFSAERTGGSVSTLTIQRTQQEDSAVYLCASSQWGVGDTQYFGPGTRLTVL.